This record concerns one T cell receptor (beta chain) sequence. Its recognized antigen is unknown. Base qualities were left out, and no much larger clone turns up one base away. Whole blood was collected in K2EDTA tubes by collaborating institutions according to the institutions' own protocols. For TCRbeta analysis, collaborator samples were shipped as frozen whole blood, as isolated PBMCs, or as DNA extracted from either sample type. The CDR3, cysteine through phenylalanine, is 15 amino acids long. The sequence is cut down to CDR3 DNA, 45 bases in frame from base 1. V trim: 4 bases; J trim: 1 base; unmatched bases: 4. As encoded in the germline V gene, CDR1 is MNHEY while CDR2 is SVGAGI. These data are taken from a study of blood T cell repertoires in COVID-19 (dated by TCRdb to about 2020). Regarding the research as a whole: Samples covering the acute and convalescent phases of COVID-19 were provided by collaborators in the United States, Italy and Spain. Deeply sampled blood TCRbeta repertoires from subjects exposed to, actively infected with, or recovered from COVID-19 were included in the dataset. The repertoires were released in a freely available public database intended as a resource for research on the immune response to SARS-CoV-2. The samples were drawn from the first 160 participants of the ongoing ImmuneRACE study and from 1,254 subjects provided by 6 global collaborators. Sample metadata almost always included a de-identified subject ID, COVID-19 status, age in years and sex. HLA class I and class II types, where available, came from metadata supplied by the sample provider rather than from assay-based typing. The material from the prospective study consisted of cDNA or gDNA derived from T cells, B-cell-depleted T cells, or PBMCs.

The immunoSEQ Assay, a bias-controlled multiplex PCR, was used to amplify TCRbeta CDR3 regions from genomic DNA. The authors' analysis ran thus. The number of nucleated cells in each sample was estimated from the amplification of reference gene primers within the assay. To quantify the absolute abundance of each unique TCRbeta CDR3 rearrangement, sequence reads were collapsed and filtered. For each sample, productive Simpson clonality was calculated as the square root of Simpson's diversity index across productive rearrangements. TCRdb obtained this table from immuneACCESS and retained in-frame rearrangements with V and J assigned. These tables miss some clones; where compared with another copy, unresolved V genes account for less than half of the shortfall, and the remainder is unexplained. The V and J calls and clone size come from that table; D and trimming were worked out from the DNA. The sample yields over 150,000 clones; 90% were counted once. The ten most abundant clones make up 0.53% of the sample.

Paper-wide results and their limitations: How much clinical and demographic metadata was included differed by source and by participant, and the metadata was provided uncurated.

Recombination connected TRBV6-5 to TRBJ1-1, with TRBD1 matching 9 junction bases. Sequencing was carried out using peripheral blood. The TCR was taken from a man aged 45 to 65 with acute or convalescent COVID-19. The bases are TGTGCCAGCAGTTGGGGGGGACAGGGGAACACTGAAGCTTTCTTT. Translated, it reads CASSWGGQGNTEAFF.